The 5 T cell receptor beta chains below come from one sample, sequenced in a study of T cell responses to AZD1222 COVID-19 vaccine. TCRdb's table, derived via immunoSEQ multiplex PCR, lists solely in-frame clones and lacks some. In the table there are 80,000 to 90,000 clones, roughly nine tenths of which are singletons. This sample comprised peripheral blood, obtained on day 0 of AZD1222 vaccination. These receptors all stem from an adult in good health.

The genes are TRBV12-5 and TRBJ1-5; TRBD1 is a possible D gene (6 bases). The CDR3 runs 19 residues. Trimming shortened V by 0 bases and J by 3 bases, and 21 bases separated the two germline ends. Germline V lookup: CDR1 LGHNT, CDR2 FRNRAP. CDR3 sequence: CASGLVSAVGRDTNQPQHF. CDR3 nucleotide sequence: TGTGCTAGTGGTTTGGTATCCGCCGTGGGTCGGGACACCAATCAGCCCCAGCATTTT. The variable domain in full, completed from reference TRBV12-5 and TRBJ1-5, reads DARVTQTPRHKVTEMGQEVTMRCQPILGHNTVFWYRQTMMQGLELLAYFRNRAPLDDSGMPKDRFSAEMPDATLATLKIQPSEPRDSAVYFCASGLVSAVGRDTNQPQHFGDGTRLSIL.

This sequence joins TRBV19 and TRBJ1-1; 8 nucleotides line up with TRBD1. This CDR3 comprises 12 residues. V lost 6 bases and J lost 8; bases outside the gene matches: 5. The germline V gene encodes CDR1 LNHDA and CDR2 SQIVND (reference sequence). The CDR3 is CASRQGGAEAFF. Written as DNA, the CDR3 is TGTGCCAGTAGACAGGGGGGAGCCGAAGCTTTCTTT.

The J gene is TRBJ1-2, the V gene TRBV6-1, with a possible D match to TRBD1 (5 bases). The CDR3 totals 15 residues. Germline CDR1 reads MNHNS; CDR2 reads SASEGT. V lost 1 base, J lost 4 bases, and 13 bases lay in between. For the CDR3, the DNA is TGTGCCAGCAGTGAAGGCCCGGGGCACCTCTATGGCTACACCTTC. Translation: CASSEGPGHLYGYTF.

V and J are TRBV5-6 and TRBJ2-1, with 7 bases lining up with TRBD1. The CDR3 sequence is 15 residues long. Germline loops: CDR1 SGHDT, CDR2 YYEEEE. V lost 0 bases to trimming and J lost 3 bases; unmatched junction nucleotides: 3. CDR3 sequence: CASSLASGGYNEQFF. The DNA for the CDR3 is TGTGCCAGCAGCTTGGCATCAGGGGGCTACAATGAGCAGTTCTTC.

V gene TRBV7-9 combines with J gene TRBJ1-2; no reliable D call. V lost 1 base and J lost 1, with 13 bases in between. Germline V lookup: CDR1 SEHNR, CDR2 FQNEAQ (reference sequence). CDR3 length: 16 amino acids. The CDR3 sequence is CASSLEQERSNYGYTF. The CDR3 bases are TGTGCCAGCAGCTTAGAGCAGGAGAGGAGTAACTATGGCTACACCTTC.